This is a list of T cell receptor beta chains from one sample in a study of blood T cell repertoires in COVID-19. Measured with immunoSEQ multiplex PCR; TCRdb has only the in-frame clones, and not every one. Of tens of thousands of clones listed, roughly 80% are singletons. The sample taken for sequencing was peripheral blood. All receptors come from a human donor in a cohort sampled during active COVID-19. CDR3s include the opening cysteine and the closing phenylalanine or tryptophan. D genes are given only for firm matches. Size is stated for part of the rows, as once, few or many counts, or as a class when the clone is expanded.

clone_size: NA
j_call: TRBJ1-2
d_call: TRBD1
v_call: TRBV5-3
cdr3_nt: TGTGCCAGAAGCCGAACGCAGCGCGACAGGGAACGTGGCTACACCTTC
cdr3_aa: CARSRTQRDRERGYTF

clone_size: NA
j_call: TRBJ2-1
d_call: NA
v_call: TRBV5-4
cdr3_nt: TGTGCCAGCAGCTTGGGTAGCTACAATGAGCAGTTCTTC
cdr3_aa: CASSLGSYNEQFF

clone_size: few
j_call: TRBJ1-1
d_call: TRBD1
v_call: TRBV3-1/TRBV3-2
cdr3_nt: TGTGCCAGCAGCCAGAGGACAGGGGTAATGAACACTGAAGCTTTCTTT
cdr3_aa: CASSQRTGVMNTEAFF

clone_size: NA
j_call: TRBJ2-5
d_call: NA
v_call: TRBV4-1
cdr3_nt: TGCGCCAGCAGCCGCCAAGTGGACGGGCAGAGGGACTTC
cdr3_aa: CASSRQVDGQRDF

clone_size: NA
j_call: TRBJ1-1
d_call: NA
v_call: TRBV13
cdr3_nt: TGTGCCAGCAGCTCGGAGCCGGTTGGGACTGAAGCTTTCTTT
cdr3_aa: CASSSEPVGTEAFF

clone_size: NA
j_call: TRBJ2-7
d_call: NA
v_call: TRBV2
cdr3_nt: TGTGCCAGCAGTAACTCAGGGAGGGGGGAGTACTTC
cdr3_aa: CASSNSGRGEYF

clone_size: NA
j_call: TRBJ1-5
d_call: NA
v_call: TRBV9
cdr3_nt: TGTGCCAGCAGCGTAAACCCCGGTGGTCAGCCCCAGCATTTT
cdr3_aa: CASSVNPGGQPQHF

clone_size: NA
j_call: TRBJ1-1
d_call: NA
v_call: TRBV30
cdr3_nt: TGTGCCTGGAGCACGGTTGTTGAAGCTTTCTTT
cdr3_aa: CAWSTVVEAFF

clone_size: few
j_call: TRBJ1-2
d_call: NA
v_call: TRBV2
cdr3_nt: TGTGCCAGCAGTGAACGCGGCTATGGCTACACCTTC
cdr3_aa: CASSERGYGYTF

clone_size: few
j_call: TRBJ2-7
d_call: NA
v_call: TRBV27
cdr3_nt: TGTGCCAGCAGTAGGGACATAACCTACGAGCAGTACTTC
cdr3_aa: CASSRDITYEQYF

clone_size: once
j_call: TRBJ1-4
d_call: TRBD1
v_call: TRBV2
cdr3_nt: TGTGCCAGCAGTCGGGACAGAATTAATGAAAAACTGTTTTTT
cdr3_aa: CASSRDRINEKLFF

clone_size: NA
j_call: TRBJ1-1
d_call: NA
v_call: TRBV27
cdr3_nt: TGTGCCAGCAGTCCCCCGGGACTGCTGAACACTGAAGCTTTCTTT
cdr3_aa: CASSPPGLLNTEAFF

clone_size: NA
j_call: TRBJ1-6
d_call: NA
v_call: TRBV6-1
cdr3_nt: TGTGCCAGCAGTGAAGGGAACAGCTATAATTCACCCCTCCACTTT
cdr3_aa: CASSEGNSYNSPLHF

clone_size: NA
j_call: TRBJ2-3
d_call: NA
v_call: TRBV18
cdr3_nt: TGTGCCAGCTCACCTGGACGGGGAAATAGGGCAGATACGCAGTATTTT
cdr3_aa: CASSPGRGNRADTQYF

clone_size: NA
j_call: TRBJ1-3
d_call: NA
v_call: TRBV30
cdr3_nt: TGTGCCTGGAGTGTAAAGGGAGCGTGGGCCATATATTTT
cdr3_aa: CAWSVKGAWAIYF

clone_size: few
j_call: TRBJ1-2
d_call: TRBD1
v_call: TRBV19
cdr3_nt: TGTGCCAGTAGCTTGACAGGGGCTAACTATGGCTACACCTTC
cdr3_aa: CASSLTGANYGYTF

clone_size: NA
j_call: TRBJ2-2
d_call: NA
v_call: TRBV7-3
cdr3_nt: TGTGCCAGCCGCACCTCTACGAACACCGGGGAGCTGTTTTTT
cdr3_aa: CASRTSTNTGELFF

clone_size: NA
j_call: TRBJ1-1
d_call: NA
v_call: TRBV5-6
cdr3_nt: TGTGCCAGCAGTACTACGTCTGAAGCTTTCTTT
cdr3_aa: CASSTTSEAFF

clone_size: NA
j_call: TRBJ2-7
d_call: TRBD1
v_call: TRBV7-9
cdr3_nt: TGTGCCAGCAGCTTCCCAGGGGGAAGCACGTACGAGCAGTACTTC
cdr3_aa: CASSFPGGSTYEQYF

clone_size: NA
j_call: TRBJ1-1
d_call: NA
v_call: TRBV19
cdr3_nt: TGTGCCAGTAGATTAGGGACCGGGACAACAAACACTGAAGCTTTCTTT
cdr3_aa: CASRLGTGTTNTEAFF

clone_size: NA
j_call: TRBJ2-5
d_call: NA
v_call: TRBV18
cdr3_nt: TGTGCCAGCTCCCCCGGAGGGCAAGAGACCCAGTACTTC
cdr3_aa: CASSPGGQETQYF

clone_size: once
j_call: TRBJ2-3
d_call: NA
v_call: TRBV21-1
cdr3_nt: TGTGCCAGCAGCAAGGGTGGTATGGGACAGGGGATGACGGATACGCAGTATTTT
cdr3_aa: CASSKGGMGQGMTDTQYF

clone_size: NA
j_call: TRBJ1-5
d_call: NA
v_call: TRBV21-1
cdr3_nt: TGTGCCAGCAGCAAATCGGACGGGGATCAGCCCCAGCATTTT
cdr3_aa: CASSKSDGDQPQHF

clone_size: NA
j_call: TRBJ2-3
d_call: TRBD2
v_call: TRBV5-4
cdr3_nt: TGTGCCAGCAGTGCGGGACTAGCGGGGGTTTACACAGATACGCAGTATTTT
cdr3_aa: CASSAGLAGVYTDTQYF

clone_size: once
j_call: TRBJ1-2
d_call: TRBD1
v_call: TRBV6-5
cdr3_nt: TGTGCCAGCAGAGAGGACAGGGGGCTCTCTGGCTACACCTTC
cdr3_aa: CASREDRGLSGYTF

clone_size: NA
j_call: TRBJ2-5
d_call: NA
v_call: TRBV5-1
cdr3_nt: TGCGCCAGCAGCTGGGGACTGAATCAAGAGACCCAGTACTTC
cdr3_aa: CASSWGLNQETQYF

clone_size: once
j_call: TRBJ1-1
d_call: NA
v_call: TRBV11-2
cdr3_nt: TGTGCCAGCAGCTTATGGGCGGGCACTGAAGCTTTCTTT
cdr3_aa: CASSLWAGTEAFF